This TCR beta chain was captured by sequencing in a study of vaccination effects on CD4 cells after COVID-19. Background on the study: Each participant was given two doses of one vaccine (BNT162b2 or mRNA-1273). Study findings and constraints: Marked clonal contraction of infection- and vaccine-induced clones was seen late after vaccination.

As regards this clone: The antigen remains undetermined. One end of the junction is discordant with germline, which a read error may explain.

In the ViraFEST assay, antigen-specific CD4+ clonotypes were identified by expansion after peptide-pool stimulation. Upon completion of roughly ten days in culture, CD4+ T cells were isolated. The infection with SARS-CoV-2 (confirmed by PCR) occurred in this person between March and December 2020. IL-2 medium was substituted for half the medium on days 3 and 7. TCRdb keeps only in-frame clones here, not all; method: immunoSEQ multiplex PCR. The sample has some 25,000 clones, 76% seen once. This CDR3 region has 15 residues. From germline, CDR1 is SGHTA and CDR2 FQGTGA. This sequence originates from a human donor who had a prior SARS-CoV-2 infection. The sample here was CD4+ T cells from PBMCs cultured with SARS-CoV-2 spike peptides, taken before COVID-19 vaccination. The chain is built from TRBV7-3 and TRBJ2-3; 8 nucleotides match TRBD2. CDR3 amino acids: CASSLTSGHTDTQYF. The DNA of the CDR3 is TGTGCCAGCAGCCTAACTAGCGGACACACAGATACGCAGTATTTT. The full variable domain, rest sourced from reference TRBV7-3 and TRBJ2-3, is GAGVSQTPSNKVTEKGKYVELRCDPISGHTALYWYRQSLGQGPEFLIYFQGTGAADDSGLPNDRFFAVRPEGSVSTLKIQRTERGDSAVYLCASSLTSGHTDTQYFGPGTRLTVL.